These 4 T cell receptor beta chains were all obtained from the same sample, sequenced in a study of regulatory T cells in long-lasting Graves disease. Time point in this sample: newly diagnosed GD, antithyroid drugs for less than 3 months. PBMCs were the source of the RNA used for TCR sequencing. Arm-PCR of CDR3 regions and iRepertoire HTBI primers were the basis on which TCR beta libraries were built. TCRdb used MiXCR to reprocess the multiplex PCR reads, holding one entry per CDR3 protein. In the table there are about 460,000 distinct CDR3 sequences, less than 15% of which are singletons. This sample also belongs to another study, concerning T cells in Graves' hyperthyroidism and ophthalmopathy.

Material: peripheral blood mononuclear cells (PBMCs), obtained at new diagnosis, from a patient treated with antithyroid drugs. These TCRs come from a woman between 50 and 59 years old with Graves disease.

This clonotype was recorded at least ten times. The CDR3 here is CASSGAGETDTQYF. In DNA, the CDR3 is TGTGCCAGCAGTGGAGCGGGAGAAACAGATACGCAGTATTTT. V is TRBV2 and J is TRBJ2-3; 8 nucleotides align to TRBD2. The germline CDR1 and CDR2 sequences are SNHLY and FYNNEI. The CDR3 runs to 14 residues. V gave up 4 bases and J gave up 3 bases; unmatched junction bases: 3.

The chain couples TRBV7-9 to TRBJ2-2; TRBD2 matches 11 bases. The germline V gene encodes CDR1 SEHNR and CDR2 FQNEAQ (reference sequence). V was clipped by 5 bases and J by 0 bases; unmatched bases: 8. The CDR3 extends over 18 amino acids. The CDR3 DNA is TGTGCCAGCAGCCGAGCCGGGACTAGCGGTACGAACACCGGGGAGCTGTTTTTT. This sequence encodes CASSRAGTSGTNTGELFF.

This clonotype has ten or more counts. The V call is TRBV7-3, the J call TRBJ2-1; TRBD2 aligns across 12 bases. The CDR3 is made up of 14 amino acids. V lost 4 bases and J lost 12; bases outside the gene matches: 7. CDR1 and CDR2 from the germline V gene are SGHTA and FQGTGA. CDR3: CASSSTSGSVGQFF. CDR3 DNA sequence: TGTGCCAGCAGCTCGACTAGCGGGAGTGTAGGGCAGTTCTTC.

This clonotype was counted at least ten times. The chain has TRBV27 and TRBJ2-7; 9 bases are a match to TRBD2. The V and J ends lost 6 bases and 2 bases, in that order; junction bases with no gene match: 8. The CDR3 extends over 15 amino acids. Germline V gives CDR1 MNHEY, CDR2 SMNVEV (reference sequence). CDR3 sequence: CASSLIAGEAYEQYF. In DNA, the CDR3 is TGTGCCAGCAGCCTAATAGCGGGAGAAGCCTACGAGCAGTACTTC.